The 8 T cell receptor beta chains presented below share a single source sample, sequenced in a study of T cells after yellow fever vaccination. From the 5' RACE reads, TCRdb called clonotypes with MiXCR, one entry per CDR3 protein. The table shows under 550,000 distinct CDR3 sequences, with about a fifth occurring only once. Specimen: PBMCs, collected approximately 20 days after the first yellow fever vaccination. The receptors shown here come from a man younger than 35 who received the YFV17D yellow fever vaccine.

In this sample, this clonotype turned up many times. In DNA form, the CDR3 reads TGTGCCAGTAGTATCGATTGGGCAGAATATGGCTACACCTTC. This encodes CASSIDWAEYGYTF. The V and J genes are TRBV19 and TRBJ1-2, with D hard to call. Germline CDR1 and CDR2: LNHDA and SQIVND (reference sequence). The CDR3 spans 14 residues. Trimming removed 3 bases from V and 5 bases from J, with 13 bases in between.

Only a few counts were recorded for this clonotype. The chain joins TRBV27 to TRBJ2-7; D could derive from TRBD1 or TRBD2 (5 bases each). Trimming took 5 bases from V and 1 from J, leaving 15 bases between them. This CDR3 spans 15 amino acids. Germline V gene lookup returns CDR1 MNHEY and CDR2 SMNVEV (reference sequence). Written as DNA, the CDR3 is TGTGCCAGCAGTCCCTGGGGGAGACTATCCTACGAGCAGTACTTC. Protein product: CASSPWGRLSYEQYF.

This clonotype came up a few times. V is TRBV18 and J is TRBJ2-5, with D perhaps matching TRBD2 (5 bases). Trimming stripped 3 bases from V and 6 bases from J, with 17 bases between. The CDR3 is 15 amino acids. The germline V gene has CDR1 KGHSH and CDR2 LQKENI. The CDR3 sequence is CASSPFEPEEKTQYF. The CDR3 DNA follows: TGTGCCAGCTCACCCTTCGAACCGGAGGAAAAGACCCAGTACTTC.

The chain is built from TRBV7-2 and TRBJ2-1; 14 nucleotides line up with TRBD2. After removal of 5 bases from V and 9 bases from J, the junction contained 6 bases not matched to a gene. Per germline, CDR1 SGHTA and CDR2 FQGNSA. The length of the CDR3 is 15 residues. The CDR3 loop reads CASSPRLAGGPEQFF. Written as DNA, the CDR3 is TGTGCCAGCAGCCCGAGACTAGCGGGGGGGCCTGAGCAGTTCTTC.

This clonotype was seen a handful of times. J is TRBJ1-4 and V is TRBV6-5; 7 nucleotides agree with TRBD1. There are 14 residues in the CDR3. Per the germline V gene, CDR1 is MNHEY and CDR2 is SVGAGI. J lost 8 bases, V lost 4 bases, and 7 bases had no gene match. CDR3 in DNA: TGTGCCAGCAGTTTACAGGGGCCCATGGAAAAACTGTTTTTT. This translates into CASSLQGPMEKLFF.

This clonotype turned up a few times. J is TRBJ1-4 and V is TRBV12-3 or TRBV12-4; the D gene is possibly TRBD1 (6 bases). This CDR3 region has 14 residues. With 4 bases removed from V and 8 bases from J, the gap between germline ends came to 14 bases. CDR3 coding DNA: TGTGCCAGCAGTTCGGGACATCGAGGGGAAAAACTGTTTTTT. Translated: CASSSGHRGEKLFF.

This clonotype was seen many times. The chain combines TRBV9 with TRBJ2-1; D possibly corresponds to TRBD1 (5 bases). The length of the CDR3 is 14 residues. V lost 3 bases and J 1 base, leaving 8 bases between the germline ends. CDR1 SGDLS and CDR2 YYNGEE come from the germline V gene. CDR3 in amino acids: CASSEQVSYNEQFF. The CDR3 DNA reads TGTGCCAGCAGCGAACAGGTATCCTACAATGAGCAGTTCTTC.

This clonotype was seen more than once but under ten times. The chain couples TRBV15 to TRBJ2-2, with unresolved D. V was cut by 1 base and J by 4 bases, with 7 bases left in between. Germline-derived CDR1 and CDR2 are LNHNV and YYDKDF (reference sequence). CDR3 size: 14 residues. CDR3 sequence (DNA): TGTGCCACCAGCAGAGGGAAGGTCACCGGGGAGCTGTTTTTT. It yields the protein CATSRGKVTGELFF.